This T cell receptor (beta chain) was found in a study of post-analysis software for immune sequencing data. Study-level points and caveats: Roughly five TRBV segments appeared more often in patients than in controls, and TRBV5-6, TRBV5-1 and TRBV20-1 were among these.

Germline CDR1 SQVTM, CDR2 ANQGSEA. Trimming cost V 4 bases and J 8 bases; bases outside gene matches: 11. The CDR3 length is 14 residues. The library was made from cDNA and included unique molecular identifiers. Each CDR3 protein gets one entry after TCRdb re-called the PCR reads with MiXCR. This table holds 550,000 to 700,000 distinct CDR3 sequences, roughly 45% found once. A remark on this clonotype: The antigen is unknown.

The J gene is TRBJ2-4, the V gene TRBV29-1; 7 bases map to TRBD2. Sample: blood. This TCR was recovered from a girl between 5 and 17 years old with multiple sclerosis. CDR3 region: CSVGPGGGRDIQYF. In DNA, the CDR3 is TGCAGCGTTGGGCCCGGGGGAGGGAGGGACATTCAGTACTTC.